The clone carrying this T cell receptor beta chain occurred once. Its antigen is undetermined. The entry originates in a study of T cell responses to AZD1222 COVID-19 vaccine. Overall study findings and caveats: Nearly half of spike-specific TCRs reportedly go after variant regions that carry no mutations.

Using immunoSEQ multiplex PCR, the repertoire was profiled, and TCRdb retains in-frame clones only, with some absent. The table includes around 120,000 clones, approximately 91% detected once. The CDR3 is made up of 13 amino acids. Between the trimmed V and J ends, which lost 7 bases and 3 bases, there was a span of 13 bases. In germline, CDR1 is MNHEY, CDR2 SVGAGI. The chain employs TRBV6-5 and TRBJ2-7; D gene uncertain. The sequence was obtained from an adult in good health. The source was peripheral blood, collected on day 0 of AZD1222 vaccination. CDR3 DNA: TGTGCCAGCACACGAGTGGGGTACTACGAGCAGTACTTC. Its protein product is CASTRVGYYEQYF.